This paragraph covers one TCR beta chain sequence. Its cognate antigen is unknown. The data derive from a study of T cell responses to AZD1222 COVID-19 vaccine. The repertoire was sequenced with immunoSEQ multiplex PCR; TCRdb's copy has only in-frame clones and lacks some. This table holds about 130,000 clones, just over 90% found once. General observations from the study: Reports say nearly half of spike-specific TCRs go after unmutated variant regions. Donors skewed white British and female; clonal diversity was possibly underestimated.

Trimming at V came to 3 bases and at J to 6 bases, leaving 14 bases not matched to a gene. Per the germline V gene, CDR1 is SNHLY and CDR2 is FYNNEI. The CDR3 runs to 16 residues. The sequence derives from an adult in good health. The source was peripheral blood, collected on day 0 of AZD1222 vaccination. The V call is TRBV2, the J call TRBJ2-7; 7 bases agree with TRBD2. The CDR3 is CASSEQRDYIGLEQYF. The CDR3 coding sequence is TGTGCCAGCAGTGAGCAAAGGGACTATATAGGTCTCGAGCAGTACTTC.